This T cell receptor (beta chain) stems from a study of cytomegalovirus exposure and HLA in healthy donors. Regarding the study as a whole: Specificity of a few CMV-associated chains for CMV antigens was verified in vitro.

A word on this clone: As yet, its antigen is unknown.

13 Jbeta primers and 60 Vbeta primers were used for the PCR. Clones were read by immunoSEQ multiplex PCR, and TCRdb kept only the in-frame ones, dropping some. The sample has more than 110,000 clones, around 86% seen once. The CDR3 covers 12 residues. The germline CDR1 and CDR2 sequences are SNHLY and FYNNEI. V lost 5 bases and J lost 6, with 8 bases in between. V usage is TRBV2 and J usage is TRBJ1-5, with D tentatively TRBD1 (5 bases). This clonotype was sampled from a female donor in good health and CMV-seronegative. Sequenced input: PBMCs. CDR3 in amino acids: CASSIRVQPQHF. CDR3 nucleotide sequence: TGTGCCAGCAGTATCAGGGTTCAGCCCCAGCATTTT.